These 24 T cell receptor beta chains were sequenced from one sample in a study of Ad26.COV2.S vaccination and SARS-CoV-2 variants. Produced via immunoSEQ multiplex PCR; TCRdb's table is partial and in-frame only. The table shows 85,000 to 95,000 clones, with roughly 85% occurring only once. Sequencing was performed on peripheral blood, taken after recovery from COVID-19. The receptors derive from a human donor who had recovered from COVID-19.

This chain's CDR3 is CASSSYSSGANVLTF. In nucleotides, the CDR3 is TGTGCCAGCAGCTCATACAGCTCTGGGGCCAACGTCCTGACTTTC. The rearrangement joins TRBV7-9 to TRBJ2-6; D ambiguous. V lost 4 bases and J 0 bases, leaving 7 bases between the germline ends. Germline values: CDR1 SEHNR, CDR2 FQNEAQ (reference sequence). The CDR3 covers 15 residues. Using reference TRBV7-9 and TRBJ2-6 for the parts outside the CDR3, the full variable domain is DTGVSQNPRHKITKRGQNVTFRCDPISEHNRLYWYRQTLGQGPEFLTYFQNEAQLEKSRLLSDRFSAERPKGSFSTLEIQRTEQGDSAMYLCASSSYSSGANVLTFGAGSRLTVL.

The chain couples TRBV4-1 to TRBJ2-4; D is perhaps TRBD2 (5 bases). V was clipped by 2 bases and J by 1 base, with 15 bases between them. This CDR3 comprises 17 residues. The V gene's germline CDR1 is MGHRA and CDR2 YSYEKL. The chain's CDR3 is CASSQIVAGLAKNIQYF. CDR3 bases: TGCGCCAGCAGCCAAATTGTGGCTGGACTGGCCAAAAACATTCAGTACTTC.

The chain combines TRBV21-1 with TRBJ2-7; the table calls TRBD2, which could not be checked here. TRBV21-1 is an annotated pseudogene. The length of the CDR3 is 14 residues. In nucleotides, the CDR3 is TGTGCCAGCAGTATAATACGGGGGGCCCGCGAGCAGTACTTC. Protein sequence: CASSIIRGAREQYF.

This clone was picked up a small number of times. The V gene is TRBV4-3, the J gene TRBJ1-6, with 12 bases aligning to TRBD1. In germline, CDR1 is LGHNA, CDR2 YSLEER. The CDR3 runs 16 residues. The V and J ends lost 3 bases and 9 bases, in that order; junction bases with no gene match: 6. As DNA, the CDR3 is TGCGCCAGCAGCCAGTTGGAGGGACAGGGGGCTTCACCCCTCCACTTT. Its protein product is CASSQLEGQGASPLHF.

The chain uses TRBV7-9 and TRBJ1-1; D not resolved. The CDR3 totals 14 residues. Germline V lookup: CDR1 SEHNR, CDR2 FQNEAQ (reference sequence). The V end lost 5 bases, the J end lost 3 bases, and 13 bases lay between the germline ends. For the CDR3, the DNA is TGTGCCAGCAGCCAAGAGCGTAGTGACACTGAAGCTTTCTTT. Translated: CASSQERSDTEAFF.

The CDR3 loop reads CASSLGTGDSNQPQHF. The CDR3 bases are TGTGCCAGCAGTCTCGGTACGGGGGATAGCAATCAGCCCCAGCATTTT. The chain has TRBV28 and TRBJ1-5, with a possible D match to TRBD1 (5 bases). The germline CDR1 and CDR2 sequences are MDHEN and SYDVKM. CDR3 length: 16 amino acids. V lost 5 bases, J lost 0 bases, and 14 bases lay in between. Drawing the rest from reference TRBV28 and TRBJ1-5, the complete variable domain is DVKVTQSSRYLVKRTGEKVFLECVQDMDHENMFWYRQDPGLGLRLIYFSYDVKMKEKGDIPEGYSVSREKKERFSLILESASTNQTSMYLCASSLGTGDSNQPQHFGDGTRLSIL.

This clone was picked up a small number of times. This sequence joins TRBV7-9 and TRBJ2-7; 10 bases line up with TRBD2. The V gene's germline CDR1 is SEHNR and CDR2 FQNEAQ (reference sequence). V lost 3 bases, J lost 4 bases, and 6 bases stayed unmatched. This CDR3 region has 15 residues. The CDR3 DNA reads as TGTGCCAGCAGCTTTGTGTCTAGCGGGGGTTACGAGCAGTACTTC. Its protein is CASSFVSSGGYEQYF.

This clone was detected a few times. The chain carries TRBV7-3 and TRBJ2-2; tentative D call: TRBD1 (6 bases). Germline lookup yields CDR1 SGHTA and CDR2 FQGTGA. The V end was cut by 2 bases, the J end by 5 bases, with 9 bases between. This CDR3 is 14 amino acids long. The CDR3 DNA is TGTGCCAGCAGCTTAGCAGGACAGACCGGGGAGCTGTTTTTT. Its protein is CASSLAGQTGELFF. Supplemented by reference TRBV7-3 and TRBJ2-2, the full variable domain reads GAGVSQTPSNKVTEKGKYVELRCDPISGHTALYWYRQSLGQGPEFLIYFQGTGAADDSGLPNDRFFAVRPEGSVSTLKIQRTERGDSAVYLCASSLAGQTGELFFGEGSRLTVL.

CDR3 bases: TGTGCCAGCAGCTTAGTGAGAATGGCCAAAAACATTCAGTACTTC. It encodes CASSLVRMAKNIQYF. V and J are TRBV7-2 and TRBJ2-4; no firm D call. Trimming shortened V by 1 base and J by 1 base, and 8 bases separated the two germline ends. Germline V gives CDR1 SGHTA, CDR2 FQGNSA. The CDR3 covers 15 residues. The full variable domain, rest sourced from reference TRBV7-2 and TRBJ2-4, is GAGVSQSPSNKVTEKGKDVELRCDPISGHTALYWYRQSLGQGLEFLIYFQGNSAPDKSGLPSDRFSAERTGGSVSTLTIQRTQQEDSAVYLCASSLVRMAKNIQYFGAGTRLSVL.

The CDR3 coding sequence is TGTGCCAGCAGCCTATCGTCAGGAAACACTGAAGCTTTCTTT. Encoded protein: CASSLSSGNTEAFF. The J gene is TRBJ1-1, the V gene TRBV14, with unresolved D. This CDR3 spans 14 amino acids. The V end lost 4 bases, the J end lost 2 bases, and 11 bases lay between the germline ends. CDR1 and CDR2 from the germline V gene are SGHDN and FVKESK.

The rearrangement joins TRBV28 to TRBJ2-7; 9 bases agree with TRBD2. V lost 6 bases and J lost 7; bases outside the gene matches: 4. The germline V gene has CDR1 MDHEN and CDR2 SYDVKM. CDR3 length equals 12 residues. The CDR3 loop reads CASSVAGVEQYF. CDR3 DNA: TGTGCCAGCAGCGTAGCGGGGGTGGAGCAGTACTTC.

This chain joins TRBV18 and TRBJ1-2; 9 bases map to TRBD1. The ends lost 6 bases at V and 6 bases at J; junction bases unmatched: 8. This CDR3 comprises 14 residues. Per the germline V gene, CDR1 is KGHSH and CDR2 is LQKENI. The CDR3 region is CASSQLQGADGYTF. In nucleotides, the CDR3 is TGTGCCAGCTCCCAGTTACAGGGGGCAGATGGCTACACCTTC.

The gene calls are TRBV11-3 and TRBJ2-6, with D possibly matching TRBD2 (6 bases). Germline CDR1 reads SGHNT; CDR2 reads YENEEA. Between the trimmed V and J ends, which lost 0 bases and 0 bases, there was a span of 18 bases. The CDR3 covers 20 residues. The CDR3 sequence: CASSLDAGRRGHSGANVLTF. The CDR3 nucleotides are TGTGCCAGCAGCTTAGATGCAGGGCGGAGGGGTCACTCTGGGGCCAACGTCCTGACTTTC.

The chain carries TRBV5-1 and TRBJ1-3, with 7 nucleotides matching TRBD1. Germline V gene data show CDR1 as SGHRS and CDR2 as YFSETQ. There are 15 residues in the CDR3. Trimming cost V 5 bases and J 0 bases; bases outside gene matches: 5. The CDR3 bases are TGCGCCAGCAGGGACCGGGACAGCTCTGGAAACACCATATATTTT. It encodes CASRDRDSSGNTIYF.

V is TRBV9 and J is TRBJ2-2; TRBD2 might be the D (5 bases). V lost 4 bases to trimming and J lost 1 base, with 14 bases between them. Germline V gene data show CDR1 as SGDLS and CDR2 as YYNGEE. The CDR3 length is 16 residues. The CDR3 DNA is TGTGCCAGCAGCATTGGCCTGAGCGGGAACACCGGGGAGCTGTTTTTT. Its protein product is CASSIGLSGNTGELFF.

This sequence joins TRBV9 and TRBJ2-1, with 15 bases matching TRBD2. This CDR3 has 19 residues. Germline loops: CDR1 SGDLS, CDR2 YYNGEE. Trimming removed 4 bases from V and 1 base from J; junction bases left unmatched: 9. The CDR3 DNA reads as TGTGCCAGCAGCACCCAAGGACTAGCGGGGGGGGATTCCTACAATGAGCAGTTCTTC. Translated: CASSTQGLAGGDSYNEQFF.

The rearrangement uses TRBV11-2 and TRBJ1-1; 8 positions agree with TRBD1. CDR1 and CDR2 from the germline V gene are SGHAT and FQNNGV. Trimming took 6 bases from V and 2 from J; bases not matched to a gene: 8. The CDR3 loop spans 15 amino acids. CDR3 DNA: TGTGCCAGCAGAACGCCAGGGGGCGCAAACACTGAAGCTTTCTTT. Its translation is CASRTPGGANTEAFF.

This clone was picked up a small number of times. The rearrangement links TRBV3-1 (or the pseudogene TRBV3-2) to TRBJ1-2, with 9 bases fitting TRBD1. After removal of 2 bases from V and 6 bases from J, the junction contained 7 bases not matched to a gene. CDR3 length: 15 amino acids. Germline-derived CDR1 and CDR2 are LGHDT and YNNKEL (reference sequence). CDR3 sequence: CASSQPGQGSNGYTF. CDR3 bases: TGTGCCAGCAGCCAACCGGGACAGGGATCGAATGGCTACACCTTC.

The DNA of the CDR3 is TGTGCCACCAGCAGAGCCGGACAGGTTCGATATGAAAAACTGTTTTTT. Amino acid sequence: CATSRAGQVRYEKLFF. The rearrangement joins TRBV15 to TRBJ1-4; 7 nucleotides line up with TRBD1. V shed 1 base and J 6 bases; nucleotides not matched to a gene: 8. The CDR3 length is 16 residues. Germline V gene sequence: CDR1 LNHNV, CDR2 YYDKDF (reference sequence).

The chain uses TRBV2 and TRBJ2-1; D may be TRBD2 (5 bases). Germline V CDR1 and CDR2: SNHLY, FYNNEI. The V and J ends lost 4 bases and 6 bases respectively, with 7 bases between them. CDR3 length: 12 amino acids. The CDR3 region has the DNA TGTGCCAGCAGTGGGGCGGGCAATGAGCAGTTCTTC. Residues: CASSGAGNEQFF.

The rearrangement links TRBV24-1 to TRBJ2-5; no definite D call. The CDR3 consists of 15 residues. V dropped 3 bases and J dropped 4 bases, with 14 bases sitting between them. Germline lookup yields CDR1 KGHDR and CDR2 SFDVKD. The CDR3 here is CATSDRLGRSETQYF. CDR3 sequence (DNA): TGTGCCACCAGTGATCGTCTCGGCAGGTCAGAGACCCAGTACTTC.

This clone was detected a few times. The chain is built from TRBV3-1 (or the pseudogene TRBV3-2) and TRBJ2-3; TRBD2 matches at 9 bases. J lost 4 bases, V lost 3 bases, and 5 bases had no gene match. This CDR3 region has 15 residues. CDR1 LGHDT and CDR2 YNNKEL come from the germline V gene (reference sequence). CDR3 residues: CASSQIAGGPDTQYF. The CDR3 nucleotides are TGTGCCAGCAGCCAGATTGCGGGAGGGCCAGATACGCAGTATTTT.

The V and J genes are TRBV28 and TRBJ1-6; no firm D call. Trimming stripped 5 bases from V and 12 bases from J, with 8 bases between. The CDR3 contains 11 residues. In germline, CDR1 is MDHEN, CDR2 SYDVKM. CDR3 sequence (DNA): TGTGCCAGCAGTCCTGGAGGACCCCTCCACTTT. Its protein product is CASSPGGPLHF.

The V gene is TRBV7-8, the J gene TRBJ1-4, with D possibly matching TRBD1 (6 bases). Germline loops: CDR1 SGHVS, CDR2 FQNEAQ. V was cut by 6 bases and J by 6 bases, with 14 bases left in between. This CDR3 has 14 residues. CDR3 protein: CASRRREGDEKLFF. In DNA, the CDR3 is TGTGCCAGCAGGCGTCGGGAGGGGGATGAAAAACTGTTTTTT.